The source of this T cell receptor beta chain is a study of cytomegalovirus exposure and HLA in healthy donors. Study-level background: The study placed about 81% of its approximately 430 genotyped donors in the Caucasian-associated ancestry cluster.

Study-wide results and caveats: The only immune exposure information that was available was CMV serostatus.

Trimming left V 4 bases short and J 2 bases short, with 9 bases between. Looked up from germline, CDR1 is LGHNA and CDR2 is YSLEER. The CDR3 has 14 residues. The PCR ran on 60 Vbeta and 13 Jbeta primers. Assay used: immunoSEQ multiplex PCR; TCRdb lists only in-frame clones, some missing. The sample lists more than 150,000 clones, more than 70% occurring once. A note on this clone: Its antigen remains unknown.

The chain uses TRBV4-3 and TRBJ2-1; D not resolved. This receptor was obtained from a girl aged 10-17 years in good health and CMV-seropositive. The material sequenced was PBMCs. CDR3 in amino acids: CASSPVATYNEQFF. The CDR3 coding sequence is TGCGCCAGCAGCCCAGTAGCCACCTACAATGAGCAGTTCTTC.